This T cell receptor beta chain was recovered during a study of PD-L1 blockade in urothelial cancer. The CDR3 runs 16 residues. V was pared by 1 base and J by 5 bases, with 15 bases between. Germline loops: CDR1 SGHRS, CDR2 YFSETQ. Time point here: peripheral blood 6 weeks after treatment start. Sequenced by immunoSEQ multiplex PCR; TCRdb stores in-frame clones only, minus some. This repertoire shows roughly 100,000 clones, 83% found once; its top ten account for under 8.5%. The origin of this receptor is a man aged 70-80 years with urothelial cancer. The sample was PBMCs, taken around atezolizumab (anti-PD-L1) treatment. The chain has TRBV5-1 and TRBJ2-2, with a tentative D call TRBD2 (6 bases). CDR3 residues: CASSLLEGVGTGELFF. The CDR3 region has the DNA TGCGCCAGCAGCTTGCTGGAGGGCGTAGGAACCGGGGAGCTGTTTTTT.